This is a list of T cell receptor beta chains from one sample in a study of cytomegalovirus exposure and HLA in healthy donors. The method was immunoSEQ multiplex PCR; TCRdb's version includes in-frame clones alone and lacks a portion of them. The repertoire holds approximately 170,000 clones, with roughly 80% as singletons. Specimen: PBMCs. The source of these receptors is a man aged 45-65 years in good health and CMV-seropositive. Both conserved end residues are part of each CDR3. A D gene is named only where the DNA matches it firmly. The size of a clone is reported for some rows only, either as once, few or many, or as a class for expanded clones.

d_call | j_call | clone_size | v_call | cdr3_nt | cdr3_aa
. | TRBJ2-1 | . | TRBV6-5 | TGTGCCAGCAGGACAAGCTCGGGGGAAAATGAGCAGTTCTTC | CASRTSSGENEQFF
. | TRBJ2-5 | few | TRBV29-1 | TGCAGCGTTGTACGGAGTGAAGAGACCCAGTACTTC | CSVVRSEETQYF
. | TRBJ1-3 | . | TRBV28 | TGTGCCAGCAGTTCCCCCGGGAGCGCGTCTGGAAACACCATATATTTT | CASSSPGSASGNTIYF
TRBD2 | TRBJ2-5 | . | TRBV9 | TGTGCCAGCAGCGTAGATAGCGGGGGACACCAGTACTTC | CASSVDSGGHQYF
. | TRBJ1-1 | . | TRBV6-5 | TGTGCCAGCGCCCTAGGGGCTGAAGCTTTCTTT | CASALGAEAFF
TRBD1 | TRBJ1-2 | . | TRBV5-1 | TGCGCCAGCACCGGGACAGACTTTGGTGGCTACACCTTC | CASTGTDFGGYTF
TRBD2 | TRBJ2-7 | . | TRBV30 | TGTGCCTGGAGTAGAGGGCGGACTAGCGGGAGTACTTACGAGCAGTACTTC | CAWSRGRTSGSTYEQYF
. | TRBJ1-2 | once | TRBV6-5 | TGTGCCAGCAGTTACGCCTGGGGCAGTGGCTATGGCTACACCTTC | CASSYAWGSGYGYTF
TRBD1 | TRBJ2-7 | . | TRBV5-1 | TGCGCCAGCAGCTTGGTGCAGGGGGCTGGCGAGCAGTACTTC | CASSLVQGAGEQYF
. | TRBJ2-6 | few | TRBV5-1 | TGCGCCAGCAGCAGGGGCGTTGGGCGAGGGGCCAACGTCCTGACTTTC | CASSRGVGRGANVLTF
. | TRBJ2-7 | . | TRBV15 | TGTGCCACCAGCAGAGAGTTCACAGGGTCCTACGAGCAGTACTTC | CATSREFTGSYEQYF
. | TRBJ2-7 | . | TRBV5-1 | TGCGCCAGCAGCCCAAGGCAGGGATCCTACGAGCAGTACTTC | CASSPRQGSYEQYF
. | TRBJ1-1 | . | TRBV27 | TGTGCCAGCAGTTTGTCCCCAGGGGCGAACACTGAAGCTTTCTTT | CASSLSPGANTEAFF
. | TRBJ2-3 | . | TRBV21-1 | TGTGCCAGCAGTCCCACTAGCGGGCCTAGCACAGATACGCAGTATTTT | CASSPTSGPSTDTQYF
. | TRBJ1-4 | . | TRBV7-2 | TGTGCCAGCAGCTCTGGACACTGGCAAAATGAAAAACTGTTTTTT | CASSSGHWQNEKLFF
. | TRBJ2-7 | . | TRBV7-2 | TGTGCCAGCAGCTCCGCGCGGGGCTACGAGCAGTACTTC | CASSSARGYEQYF
. | TRBJ2-7 | few | TRBV7-9 | TGTGCCAGCAGCCAGGAATCCTACGAGCAGTACTTC | CASSQESYEQYF
TRBD2 | TRBJ2-1 | . | TRBV7-3 | TGTGCCAGCAGCTTATCTTCGGGACTAGGTGAGCAGTTCTTC | CASSLSSGLGEQFF
TRBD1 | TRBJ1-2 | few | TRBV7-2 | TGTGCCAGCAGTCCGCGACAGGGTTACGGCTACACCTTC | CASSPRQGYGYTF
TRBD1 | TRBJ2-2 | . | TRBV29-1 | TGCAGCGTTGAGGGACAGTTGACCGGGGAGCTGTTTTTT | CSVEGQLTGELFF
TRBD1 | TRBJ1-1 | . | TRBV29-1 | TGCAGCGCTAGGGGACAGGCGAACACTGAAGCTTTCTTT | CSARGQANTEAFF
TRBD1 | TRBJ2-3 | few | TRBV29-1 | TGCAGCGTCCGACAGGGGGCGGTCACAGATACGCAGTATTTT | CSVRQGAVTDTQYF
TRBD1 | TRBJ1-2 | . | TRBV30 | TGTGCCTGGACGAGGAACAGGGGGACCTATGGCTACACCTTC | CAWTRNRGTYGYTF
. | TRBJ1-1 | . | TRBV4-2 | TGTGCCAGCAGCCCTCAGGTGGGTCGGAACACTGAAGCTTTCTTT | CASSPQVGRNTEAFF
TRBD1 | TRBJ2-3 | . | TRBV10-1 | TGCGCCAGCAGCGTTCTCACAGGGGGAGCGCAGTATTTT | CASSVLTGGAQYF
TRBD1 | TRBJ2-7 | . | TRBV5-6 | TGTGCCAGCAGCCTCTCGACAGGGGGCAACGAGCAGTACTTC | CASSLSTGGNEQYF
TRBD1 | TRBJ2-3 | few | TRBV28 | TGTGCCAGCAGATCGGCCGGGACAGGGGTAAATACGCAGTATTTT | CASRSAGTGVNTQYF
. | TRBJ2-1 | . | TRBV27 | TGTGCCAGCAGTTTAAGTAGGGGGGGAGGGGTTTATGAGCAGTTCTTC | CASSLSRGGGVYEQFF
. | TRBJ2-1 | . | TRBV4-1 | TGCGCCAGCAGCCAATCCGTGCTAGATAGGCACAATGAGCAGTTCTTC | CASSQSVLDRHNEQFF
. | TRBJ1-3 | . | TRBV7-9 | TGTGCCAGCAGCTTAGGAGGGACACGCGGAAACACCATATATTTT | CASSLGGTRGNTIYF
TRBD1 | TRBJ1-1 | . | TRBV30 | TGTGCGGGGGCCACAGGGGGCGTGAACACTGAAGCTTTCTTT | CAGATGGVNTEAFF
TRBD1 | TRBJ2-7 | . | TRBV6-5 | TGTGCCAGCAGTTACTCTGGGACAGACTACGAGCAGTACTTC | CASSYSGTDYEQYF
. | TRBJ1-5 | . | TRBV4-2 | TGTGCCAGCAGCCAAGAAGCGCATAGCAATCAGCCCCAGCATTTT | CASSQEAHSNQPQHF
. | TRBJ1-1 | few | TRBV5-1 | TGCGCCAGCAGCTTGTATCCGAAAATCGGTACTGAAGCTTTCTTT | CASSLYPKIGTEAFF
. | TRBJ1-2 | . | TRBV28 | TGTGCCAGCAGCCAGACAGCCTCCTATGGCTACACCTTC | CASSQTASYGYTF
. | TRBJ1-2 | few | TRBV7-2 | TGTGCCAGCAGCCCCGCCTCGGGGGGGGTGAACTATGGCTACACCTTC | CASSPASGGVNYGYTF
. | TRBJ1-2 | . | TRBV30 | TGTGCCTGGGCGGGGTTGGGGTTCTATGGCTACACCTTC | CAWAGLGFYGYTF
TRBD1 | TRBJ1-1 | . | TRBV5-4 | TGTGCCAGCAGCCCCAGGGGGATGAACACTGAAGCTTTCTTT | CASSPRGMNTEAFF
TRBD2 | TRBJ2-7 | few | TRBV4-3 | TGCGCCAGCAGCCAAGATTGGGCGGGAGGAGACTACGAGCAGTACTTC | CASSQDWAGGDYEQYF
TRBD2 | TRBJ2-1 | . | TRBV10-3 | TGTGCCGGGGGTAGCGGGGGAAATTACAATGAGCAGTTCTTC | CAGGSGGNYNEQFF
TRBD2 | TRBJ2-1 | . | TRBV9 | TGTGCCAGCAGCGTAGTAACGGGACTATACAATGAGCAGTTCTTC | CASSVVTGLYNEQFF
. | TRBJ2-1 | . | TRBV6-5 | TGTGCCAGCAGTTACGAACCTAGCTTAGGCGAGCAGTTCTTC | CASSYEPSLGEQFF
. | TRBJ1-1 | . | TRBV28 | TGTGCCAGCTCCGGGACAATGAACACTGAAGCTTTCTTT | CASSGTMNTEAFF
. | TRBJ2-5 | once | TRBV5-4 | TGTGCCAGCAGCCCCCGGTGGCCAGGTGGCAGAGAGACCCAGTACTTC | CASSPRWPGGRETQYF
. | TRBJ1-6 | . | TRBV30 | TGTGCCTGGAGTAAGAGTCATAATTCACCCCTCCACTTT | CAWSKSHNSPLHF
TRBD1 | TRBJ1-3 | . | TRBV5-1 | TGCGCCAGCAGCCAACAGGGGGCTGGAAACACCATATATTTT | CASSQQGAGNTIYF
TRBD2 | TRBJ2-7 | once | TRBV10-3 | TGTGCCATCAGTGAGGGACTAGCGAGTTACGAGCAGTACTTC | CAISEGLASYEQYF
TRBD1 | TRBJ1-1 | . | TRBV28 | TGTGCCAGCAGTTTCACCCGACAGGGTTCGGCGGCTTTCTTT | CASSFTRQGSAAFF
TRBD2 | TRBJ2-1 | . | TRBV30 | TGTGCCTGGAGACTTGGCGGGGGATTCTCCTACAATGAGCAGTTCTTC | CAWRLGGGFSYNEQFF
. | TRBJ1-1 | . | TRBV7-9 | TGTGCCAGCACCATTAGGGCGGAGGGTGAAGCTTTCTTT | CASTIRAEGEAFF
. | TRBJ2-7 | . | TRBV19 | TGTGCCAGTAGTATCACCTTACTCTACGAGCAGTACTTC | CASSITLLYEQYF
. | TRBJ2-5 | . | TRBV29-1 | TGCAGTGCGAAGGAGGGGAGGGAGACCCAGTACTTC | CSAKEGRETQYF
. | TRBJ1-5 | . | TRBV7-2 | TGTGCCAGCAGCTTAGAGCGCCAGCCCCAGCATTTT | CASSLERQPQHF